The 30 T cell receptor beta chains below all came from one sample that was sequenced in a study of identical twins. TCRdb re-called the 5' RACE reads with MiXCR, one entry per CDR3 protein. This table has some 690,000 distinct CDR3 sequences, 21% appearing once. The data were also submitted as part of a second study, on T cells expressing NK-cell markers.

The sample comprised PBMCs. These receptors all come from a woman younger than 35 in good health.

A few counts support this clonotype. Here the CDR3 DNA reads TGCAGTGCTAGCCTAGGGGAGGGGGCTGAGCAGTTCTTC. This translates into CSASLGEGAEQFF. The gene calls are TRBV20-1 and TRBJ2-1; D may match TRBD1 or TRBD2 (7 bases each). V shed 3 bases and J shed 9 bases, with 15 bases lying between them. Germline V gives CDR1 DFQATT, CDR2 SNEGSKA (reference sequence). The CDR3 has 13 amino acids.

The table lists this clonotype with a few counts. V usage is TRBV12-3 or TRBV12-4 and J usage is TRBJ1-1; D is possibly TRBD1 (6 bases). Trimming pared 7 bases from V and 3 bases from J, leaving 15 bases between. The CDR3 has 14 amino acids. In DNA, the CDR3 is TGTGCCAGCATCAAGGGGGGGGAGTACACTGAAGCTTTCTTT. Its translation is CASIKGGEYTEAFF.

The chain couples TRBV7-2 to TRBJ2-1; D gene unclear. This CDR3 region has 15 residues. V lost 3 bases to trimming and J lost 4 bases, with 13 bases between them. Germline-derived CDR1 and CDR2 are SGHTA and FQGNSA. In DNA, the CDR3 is TGTGCCAGCAGCTTTTATAACGGTTTATACAATGAGCAGTTCTTC. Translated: CASSFYNGLYNEQFF.

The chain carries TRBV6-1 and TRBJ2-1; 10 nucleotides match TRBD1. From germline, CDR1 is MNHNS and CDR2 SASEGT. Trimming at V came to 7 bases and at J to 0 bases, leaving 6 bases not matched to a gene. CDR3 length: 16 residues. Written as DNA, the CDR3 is TGTGCCAGCACCCCCAGGACAGGGGGCTCCTACAATGAGCAGTTCTTC. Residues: CASTPRTGGSYNEQFF.

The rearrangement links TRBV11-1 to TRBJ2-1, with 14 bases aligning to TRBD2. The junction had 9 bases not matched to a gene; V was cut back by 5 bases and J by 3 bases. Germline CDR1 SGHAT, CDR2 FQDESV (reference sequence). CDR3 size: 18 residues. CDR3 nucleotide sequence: TGTGCCAGCAGCCGTCCGGGAGGACTAGCGGGAGGCTACAATGAGCAGTTCTTC. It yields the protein CASSRPGGLAGGYNEQFF.

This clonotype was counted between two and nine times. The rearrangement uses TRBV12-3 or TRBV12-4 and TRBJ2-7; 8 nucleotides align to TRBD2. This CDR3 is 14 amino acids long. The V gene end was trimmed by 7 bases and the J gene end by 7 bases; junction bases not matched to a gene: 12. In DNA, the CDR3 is TGTGCCAGCATACAGAGCGGGAGATCGGTAGAGCAGTACTTC. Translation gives CASIQSGRSVEQYF.

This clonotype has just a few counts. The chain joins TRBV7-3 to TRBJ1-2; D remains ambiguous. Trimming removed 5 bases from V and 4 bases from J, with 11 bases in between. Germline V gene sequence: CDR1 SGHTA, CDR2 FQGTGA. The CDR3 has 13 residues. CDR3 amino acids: CASSAGRLYGYTF. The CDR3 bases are TGTGCCAGCAGCGCCGGGCGGCTCTATGGCTACACCTTC. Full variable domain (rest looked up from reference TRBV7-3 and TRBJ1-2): GAGVSQTPSNKVTEKGKYVELRCDPISGHTALYWYRQSLGQGPEFLIYFQGTGAADDSGLPNDRFFAVRPEGSVSTLKIQRTERGDSAVYLCASSAGRLYGYTFGSGTRLTVV.

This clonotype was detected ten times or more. CDR3 DNA sequence: TGTGCCAGCAGTTCTGACCCCCGGGACAGGGCGGGTGGAGGGCAAGAGACCCAGTACTTC. Protein sequence: CASSSDPRDRAGGGQETQYF. The chain carries TRBV25-1 and TRBJ2-5; 9 bases agree with TRBD1. The CDR3 is 20 amino acids. V shed 5 bases and J 2 bases; nucleotides not matched to a gene: 21. CDR1 is MGHDK, CDR2 SYGVNS, per germline.

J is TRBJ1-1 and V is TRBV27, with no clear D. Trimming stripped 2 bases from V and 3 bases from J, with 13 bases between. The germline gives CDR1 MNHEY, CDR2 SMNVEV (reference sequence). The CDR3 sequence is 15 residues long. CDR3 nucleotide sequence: TGTGCCAGCAGTTTAAGGATAGCGGACGACACTGAAGCTTTCTTT. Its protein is CASSLRIADDTEAFF.

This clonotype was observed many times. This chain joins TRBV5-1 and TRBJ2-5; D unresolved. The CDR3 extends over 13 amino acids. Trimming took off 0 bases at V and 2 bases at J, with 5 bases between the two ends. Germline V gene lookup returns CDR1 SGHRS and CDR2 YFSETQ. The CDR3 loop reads CASSLDWQETQYF. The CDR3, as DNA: TGCGCCAGCAGCTTGGATTGGCAAGAGACCCAGTACTTC.

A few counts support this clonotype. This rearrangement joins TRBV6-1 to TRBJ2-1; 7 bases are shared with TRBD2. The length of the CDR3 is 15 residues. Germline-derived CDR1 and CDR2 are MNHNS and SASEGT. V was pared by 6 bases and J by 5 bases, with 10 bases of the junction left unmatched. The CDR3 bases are TGTGCCAGCAGCAACCTAGCGGAACCCCACAATGAGCAGTTCTTC. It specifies CASSNLAEPHNEQFF.

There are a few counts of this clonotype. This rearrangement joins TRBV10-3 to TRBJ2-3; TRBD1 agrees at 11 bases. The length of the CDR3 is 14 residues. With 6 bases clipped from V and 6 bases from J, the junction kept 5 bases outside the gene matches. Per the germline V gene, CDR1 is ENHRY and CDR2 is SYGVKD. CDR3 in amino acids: CAIRGTGGGDTQYF. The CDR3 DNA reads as TGTGCCATCAGAGGGACAGGGGGTGGCGATACGCAGTATTTT.

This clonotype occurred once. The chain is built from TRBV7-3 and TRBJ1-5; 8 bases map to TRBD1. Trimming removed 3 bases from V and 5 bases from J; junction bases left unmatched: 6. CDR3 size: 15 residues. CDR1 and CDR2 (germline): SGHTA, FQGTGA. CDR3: CASSFSTGADQPQHF. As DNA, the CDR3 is TGTGCCAGCAGCTTCTCGACAGGGGCCGATCAGCCCCAGCATTTT.

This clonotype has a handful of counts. In DNA form, the CDR3 reads TGTGCCAGCAGGCAGGACAGGGTGGGCGAAAAACTGTTTTTT. Amino acid sequence: CASRQDRVGEKLFF. The chain combines TRBV5-5 with TRBJ1-4; 8 bases agree with TRBD1. Unmatched junction bases numbered 8, after V lost 5 bases and J lost 8 bases. Germline V gene lookup returns CDR1 SGHKS and CDR2 YYEKEE (reference sequence). This CDR3 spans 14 amino acids.

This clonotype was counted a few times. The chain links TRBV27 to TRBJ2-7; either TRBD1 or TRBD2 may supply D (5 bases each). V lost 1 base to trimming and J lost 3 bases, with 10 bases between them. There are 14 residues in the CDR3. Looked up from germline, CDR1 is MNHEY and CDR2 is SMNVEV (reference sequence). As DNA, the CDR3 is TGTGCCAGCAGTTTATGGGACGGAATCTACGAGCAGTACTTC. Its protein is CASSLWDGIYEQYF.

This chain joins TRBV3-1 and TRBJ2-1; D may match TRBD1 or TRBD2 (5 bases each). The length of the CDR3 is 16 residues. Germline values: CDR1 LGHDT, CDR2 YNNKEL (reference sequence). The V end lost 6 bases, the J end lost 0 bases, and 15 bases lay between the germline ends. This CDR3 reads CASRGDGASSYNEQFF. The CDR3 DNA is TGTGCCAGCAGGGGGGACGGGGCCAGCTCCTACAATGAGCAGTTCTTC.

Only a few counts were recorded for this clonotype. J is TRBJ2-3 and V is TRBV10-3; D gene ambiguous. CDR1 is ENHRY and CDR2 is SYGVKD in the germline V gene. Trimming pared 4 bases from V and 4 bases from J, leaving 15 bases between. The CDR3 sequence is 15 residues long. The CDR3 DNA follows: TGTGCCATCAGTGGGGTTGGTAACCTCGCAGATACGCAGTATTTT. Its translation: CAISGVGNLADTQYF.

DNA of the CDR3: TGTGCCAGCCTAGGAGCGGGAGGCTTCTACGAGCAGTACTTC. Its translation is CASLGAGGFYEQYF. The chain combines TRBV6-2 or TRBV6-3 with TRBJ2-7; 9 nucleotides match TRBD2. The CDR3 is made up of 14 amino acids. Trimming took 8 bases from V and 3 from J; bases not matched to a gene: 8. Germline V gives CDR1 MNHEY, CDR2 SVGEGT.

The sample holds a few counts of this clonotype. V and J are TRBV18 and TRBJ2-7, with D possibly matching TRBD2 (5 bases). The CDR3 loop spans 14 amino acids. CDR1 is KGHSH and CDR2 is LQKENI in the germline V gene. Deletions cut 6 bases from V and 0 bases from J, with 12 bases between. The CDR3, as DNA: TGTGCCAGCTCTCCCCATGGAGGCTCCTACGAGCAGTACTTC. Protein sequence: CASSPHGGSYEQYF.

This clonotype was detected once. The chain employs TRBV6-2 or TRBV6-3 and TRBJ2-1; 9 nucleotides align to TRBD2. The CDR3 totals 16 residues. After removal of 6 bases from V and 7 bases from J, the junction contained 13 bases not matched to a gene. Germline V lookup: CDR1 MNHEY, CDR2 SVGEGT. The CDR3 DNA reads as TGTGCCAGCAGGACTCCTAGCGGGATAGATGGTAATGAGCAGTTCTTC. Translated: CASRTPSGIDGNEQFF.

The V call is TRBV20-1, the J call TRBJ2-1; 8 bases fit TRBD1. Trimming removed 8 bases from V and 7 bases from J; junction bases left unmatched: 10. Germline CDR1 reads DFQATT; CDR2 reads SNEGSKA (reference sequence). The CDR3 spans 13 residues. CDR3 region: CSTPDRARNEQFF. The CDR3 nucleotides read TGCAGTACACCGGACAGGGCGAGAAATGAGCAGTTCTTC.

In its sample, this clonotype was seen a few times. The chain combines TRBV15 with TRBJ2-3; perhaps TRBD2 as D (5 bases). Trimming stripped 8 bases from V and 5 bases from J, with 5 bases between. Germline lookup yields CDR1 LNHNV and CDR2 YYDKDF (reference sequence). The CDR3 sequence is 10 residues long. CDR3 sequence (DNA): TGTGCCACCGCGGGAGATACGCAGTATTTT. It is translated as CATAGDTQYF.

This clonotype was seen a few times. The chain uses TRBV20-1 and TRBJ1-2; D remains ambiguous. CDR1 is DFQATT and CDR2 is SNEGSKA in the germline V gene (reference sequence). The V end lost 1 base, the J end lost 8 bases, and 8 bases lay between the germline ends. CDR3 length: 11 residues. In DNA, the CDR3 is TGCAGTGCTAGAGCTGGATACGGCTACACCTTC. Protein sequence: CSARAGYGYTF.

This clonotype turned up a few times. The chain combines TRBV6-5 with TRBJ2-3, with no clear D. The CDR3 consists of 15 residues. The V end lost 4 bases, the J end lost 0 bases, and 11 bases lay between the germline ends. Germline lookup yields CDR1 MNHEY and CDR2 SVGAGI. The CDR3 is CASSSSGSSTDTQYF. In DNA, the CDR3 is TGTGCCAGCAGTTCCTCAGGTTCTAGCACAGATACGCAGTATTTT.

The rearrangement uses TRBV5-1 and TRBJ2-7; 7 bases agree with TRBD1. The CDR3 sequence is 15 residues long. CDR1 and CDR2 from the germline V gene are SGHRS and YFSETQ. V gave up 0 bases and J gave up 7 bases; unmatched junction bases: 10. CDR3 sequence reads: CASSLGGTEIQEQYF. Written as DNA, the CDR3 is TGCGCCAGCAGCTTGGGGGGGACAGAGATACAGGAGCAGTACTTC.

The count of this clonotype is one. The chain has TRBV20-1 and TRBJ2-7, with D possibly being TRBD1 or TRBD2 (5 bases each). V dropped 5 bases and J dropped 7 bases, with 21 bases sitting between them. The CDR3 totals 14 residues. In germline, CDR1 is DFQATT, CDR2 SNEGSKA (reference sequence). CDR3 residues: CSAPRDGRPREQYF. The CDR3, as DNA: TGCAGTGCTCCGAGGGACGGACGCCCCCGTGAGCAGTACTTC.

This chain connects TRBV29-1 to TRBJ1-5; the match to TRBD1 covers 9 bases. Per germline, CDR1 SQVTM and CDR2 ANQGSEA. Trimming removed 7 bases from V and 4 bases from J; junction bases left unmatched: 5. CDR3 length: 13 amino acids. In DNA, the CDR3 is TGCAGCGCCGGGGACAGGGCAAATCAGCCCCAGCATTTT. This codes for CSAGDRANQPQHF. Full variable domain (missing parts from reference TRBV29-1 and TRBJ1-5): SAVISQKPSRDICQRGTSLTIQCQVDSQVTMMFWYRQQPGQSLTLIATANQGSEATYESGFVIDKFPISRPNLTFSTLTVSNMSPEDSSIYLCSAGDRANQPQHFGDGTRLSIL.

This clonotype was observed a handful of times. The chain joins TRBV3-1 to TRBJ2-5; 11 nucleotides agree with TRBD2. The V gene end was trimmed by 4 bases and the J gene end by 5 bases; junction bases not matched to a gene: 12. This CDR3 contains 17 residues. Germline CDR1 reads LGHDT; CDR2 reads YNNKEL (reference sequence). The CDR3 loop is CASSPRLAGKSWETQYF. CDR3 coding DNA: TGTGCCAGCAGCCCCCGACTAGCGGGGAAGTCCTGGGAGACCCAGTACTTC.

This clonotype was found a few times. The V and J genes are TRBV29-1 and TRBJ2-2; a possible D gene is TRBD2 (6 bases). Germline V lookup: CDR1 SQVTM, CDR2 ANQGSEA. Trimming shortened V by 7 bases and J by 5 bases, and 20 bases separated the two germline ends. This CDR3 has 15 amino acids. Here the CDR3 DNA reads TGCAGCGGTCGGAGGGGAACAGGAGGAACCGGGGAGCTGTTTTTT. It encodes CSGRRGTGGTGELFF.

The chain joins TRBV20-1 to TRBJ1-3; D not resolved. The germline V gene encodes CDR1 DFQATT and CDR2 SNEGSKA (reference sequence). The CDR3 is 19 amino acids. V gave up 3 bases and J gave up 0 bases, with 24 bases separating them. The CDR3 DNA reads TGCAGTGCTAGCTCCCCCTGGGGAGGAGATGCGGGCTCTGGAAACACCATATATTTT. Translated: CSASSPWGGDAGSGNTIYF.